The 10 T cell receptor beta chains listed next were all sequenced from one sample in a study of T-cell reconstitution after alpha-beta-depleted transplantation in children. Overall study findings and caveats: T-cell counts and diversity at one year following transplant were attributed mainly to newly produced T cells.

These receptors' targets are unknown. Unique molecular identifiers were built into the TCRbeta library. TCRdb processed the PCR reads anew with MiXCR; each CDR3 protein has one entry. The sample has about 300,000 distinct CDR3 sequences, over 7.5% seen once. The input for sequencing was peripheral blood, taken 360 days after TCRalphabeta/CD19-depleted stem cell transplant. The receptors were sampled from a female patient between 2 and 10 years old who had a stem cell transplant for Fanconi anemia, so the T cells may come from the graft donor.

This clonotype was recorded at least ten times. This sequence joins TRBV7-7 and TRBJ2-5, with a possible D match to TRBD1 (6 bases). Germline V lookup: CDR1 SSHAT, CDR2 FNYEAQ (reference sequence). The CDR3 has 18 residues. The ends were cut back, 2 bases at V and 2 bases at J, with 21 bases in the middle. This chain's CDR3 is CASSLYGVPGHKQETQYF. Here the CDR3 DNA reads TGTGCCAGCAGCTTATATGGGGTACCGGGACACAAACAAGAGACCCAGTACTTC.

This clonotype was seen at least ten times. The chain has TRBV29-1 and TRBJ2-3; TRBD2 aligns across 11 bases. Looked up from germline, CDR1 is SQVTM and CDR2 is ANQGSEA. The CDR3 has 15 residues. V lost 6 bases, J lost 2 bases, and 7 bases stayed unmatched. CDR3 amino acids: CSVIASGGNTDTQYF. CDR3 nucleotides: TGCAGCGTGATAGCTAGCGGGGGGAACACAGATACGCAGTATTTT.

The rearrangement uses TRBV28 and TRBJ1-5; D might be TRBD1 (6 bases). Germline V gives CDR1 MDHEN, CDR2 SYDVKM. The CDR3 runs 15 residues. V lost 2 bases, J lost 6 bases, and 14 bases lay in between. CDR3 loop: CASSLQGTSGQPQHF. The CDR3 nucleotides read TGTGCCAGCAGTTTACAGGGGACCTCCGGTCAGCCCCAGCATTTT.

Many counts were recorded for this clonotype. This chain uses TRBV18 with TRBJ1-2; no reliable D call. The CDR3 spans 14 residues. V lost 1 base to trimming and J lost 6 bases, with 12 bases between them. Germline-derived CDR1 and CDR2 are KGHSH and LQKENI. The CDR3 DNA follows: TGTGCCAGCTCACCACTACCGGGGAGTAATGGCTACACCTTC. Its protein is CASSPLPGSNGYTF.

The V gene is TRBV18, the J gene TRBJ1-2; D gene unclear. This CDR3 has 13 residues. V lost 4 bases and J 5 bases, leaving 11 bases between the germline ends. Germline V CDR1 and CDR2: KGHSH, LQKENI. As DNA, the CDR3 is TGTGCCAGCTCACACGGCGAGTTGTATGGCTACACCTTC. This codes for CASSHGELYGYTF.

This clonotype was counted only a few times. The J gene is TRBJ2-7, the V gene TRBV7-9; TRBD2 agrees at 11 bases. Looked up from germline, CDR1 is SEHNR and CDR2 is FQNEAQ (reference sequence). The CDR3 has 14 amino acids. Trimming at V came to 0 bases and at J to 6 bases, leaving 1 base not matched to a gene. CDR3 sequence: CASSLAGLAGEQYV. Here the CDR3 DNA reads TGTGCCAGCAGCTTAGCCGGACTAGCGGGCGAGCAGTACGTC.

The chain couples TRBV9 to TRBJ1-2; D may be TRBD1 (6 bases). V dropped 0 bases and J dropped 2 bases, with 17 bases sitting between them. The CDR3 runs 17 residues. The germline V gene encodes CDR1 SGDLS and CDR2 YYNGEE. Written as DNA, the CDR3 is TGTGCCAGCAGCGTAGAGGGCAGGGGAATCGGCAACTATGGCTACACCTTC. Translation gives CASSVEGRGIGNYGYTF.

This clonotype was detected ten times or more. The chain recombines TRBV5-5 with TRBJ1-3; D remains ambiguous. V was trimmed by 4 bases and J by 0 bases, leaving 11 bases between them. Germline V CDR1 and CDR2: SGHKS, YYEKEE (reference sequence). This CDR3 has 15 amino acids. The CDR3 bases are TGTGCCAGCAGCCAATTTGGCTTCTCTGGAAACACCATATATTTT. Translating it yields CASSQFGFSGNTIYF.

CDR3 bases: TGTGCCAGCAGTTTATTATCTAGCGGGGGGCCAAGCACAGATACGCAGTATTTT. This gives the protein CASSLLSSGGPSTDTQYF. The chain carries TRBV27 and TRBJ2-3; 11 nucleotides line up with TRBD2. The trim removed 1 base at V and 0 bases at J, leaving 6 bases unmatched. CDR1 and CDR2 (germline): MNHEY, SMNVEV (reference sequence). This CDR3 region has 18 residues.

V gene TRBV20-1 combines with J gene TRBJ2-3; a weak D match, TRBD2 (5 bases). Trimming removed 5 bases from V and 5 bases from J, with 20 bases in between. Germline assignment: CDR1 DFQATT and CDR2 SNEGSKA (reference sequence). The CDR3 is 15 residues long. Here the CDR3 reads CSAFSFSVIIDTQYF. CDR3 in DNA: TGCAGTGCTTTCTCCTTTAGCGTGATTATAGATACGCAGTATTTT.